This T cell receptor (beta chain) was retrieved from a study of blood T cell repertoires in COVID-19 (dated by TCRdb to the early 2020s). For context, the study as a whole: Samples covering the acute and convalescent phases of COVID-19 were provided by collaborators in the United States, Italy and Spain. The prospective study material was composed of cDNA or gDNA derived from T cells, B-cell-depleted T cells, or PBMCs. Deeply sampled blood TCRbeta repertoires from subjects exposed to, actively infected with, or recovered from COVID-19 were included in the dataset. The repertoires were released in a freely available public database meant as a resource for research on the immune response to SARS-CoV-2. The samples were drawn from the first 160 participants of the ongoing ImmuneRACE study and from over a thousand subjects provided by 6 global collaborators. Nearly every sample came with metadata listing a de-identified subject ID, COVID-19 status, age in years and sex. HLA class I and class II types, where available, came from metadata supplied by the sample provider rather than from assay-based typing. Summary of the overall study and its limitations: The amount of clinical and demographic metadata varied by source and participant and was provided uncurated.

Reading from cysteine to phenylalanine, the CDR3 counts 13 amino acids. This entry keeps only the CDR3 DNA: 39 bases, framed from base 1. V was cut back by 1 base and J by 14 bases, leaving a gap of 15 bases between them. The germline V gene (reference sequence) sets CDR1 to GTSNPN and CDR2 to SVGIG. On this clone itself: The clone's antigen remains unknown. Per-base quality was not reported, and no clone a single base away is much larger than it.

Samples from volunteer blood donors who had recovered from COVID-19 were contributed by a second Seattle source. Each collaborating institution followed its own protocols to collect whole blood in K2EDTA tubes. Collaborator samples were shipped for TCRbeta analysis as frozen whole blood, isolated PBMCs, or DNA extracted from either sample type. The immunoSEQ Assay, a bias-controlled multiplex PCR, was used to amplify TCRbeta CDR3 regions from genomic DNA. Under the source paper's analysis protocol: Within the assay, amplification of reference gene primers was used to estimate how many nucleated cells each sample contained. To quantify the absolute abundance of each unique TCRbeta CDR3 rearrangement, sequence reads were collapsed and filtered. For each sample, productive Simpson clonality was calculated as the square root of Simpson's diversity index across productive rearrangements. Drawn from immuneACCESS, this table holds only the in-frame rearrangements with V and J called that TCRdb kept. Clones are partly lost; checked studies trace under half to an unresolved V gene and leave the rest unexplained. The V and J calls and clone size come from that table; D and trimming were worked out from the DNA. In all, the sample holds about 250,000 clones, and roughly 84% of those were seen once. Of the sample, 1.5% to 1.9% falls within the top ten clones.

This receptor was identified in a woman between 40 and 50 years old who had recovered from COVID-19. The V gene is TRBV30 and the J gene is TRBJ1-6, and TRBD1 may be the D gene, going by 6 matching bases. The material sequenced was peripheral blood. In nucleotide form, the sequence is TGTGCCTGGAGTGACCCAGGGGTAATGGCCCTCCACTTT. Translation gives CAWSDPGVMALHF. The variable domain in full, with residues beyond the CDR3 obtained from the reference TRBV30 and TRBJ1-6 genes, is SQTIHQWPATLVQPVGSPLSLECTVEGTSNPNLYWYRQAAGRGLQLLFYSVGIGQISSEVPQNLSASRPQDRQFILSSKKLLLSDSGFYLCAWSDPGVMALHFGNGTRLTVT.